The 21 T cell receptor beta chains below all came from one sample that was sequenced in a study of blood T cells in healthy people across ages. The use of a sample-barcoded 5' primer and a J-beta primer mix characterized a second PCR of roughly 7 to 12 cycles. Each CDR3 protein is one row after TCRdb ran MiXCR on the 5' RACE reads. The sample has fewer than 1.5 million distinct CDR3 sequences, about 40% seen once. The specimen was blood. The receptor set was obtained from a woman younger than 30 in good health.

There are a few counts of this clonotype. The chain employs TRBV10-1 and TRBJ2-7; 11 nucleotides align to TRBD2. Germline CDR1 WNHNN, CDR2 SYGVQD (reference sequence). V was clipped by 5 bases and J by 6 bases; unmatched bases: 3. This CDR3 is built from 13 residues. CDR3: CASSFGTSGEQYF. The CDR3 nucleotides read TGCGCCAGCAGTTTCGGGACTAGCGGCGAGCAGTACTTC.

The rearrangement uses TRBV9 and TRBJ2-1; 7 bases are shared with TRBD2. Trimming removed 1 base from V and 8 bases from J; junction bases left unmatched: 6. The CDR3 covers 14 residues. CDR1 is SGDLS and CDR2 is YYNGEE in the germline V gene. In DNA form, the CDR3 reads TGTGCCAGCAGCGTAAGGTGGGAGGGGCATGAGCAGTTCTTC. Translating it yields CASSVRWEGHEQFF.

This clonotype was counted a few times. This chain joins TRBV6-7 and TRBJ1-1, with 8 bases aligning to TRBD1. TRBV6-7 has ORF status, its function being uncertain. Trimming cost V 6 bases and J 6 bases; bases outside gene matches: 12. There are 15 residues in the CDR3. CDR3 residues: CASSPAPTGDPEAFF. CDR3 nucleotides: TGTGCCAGCAGCCCCGCCCCGACAGGGGATCCTGAAGCTTTCTTT.

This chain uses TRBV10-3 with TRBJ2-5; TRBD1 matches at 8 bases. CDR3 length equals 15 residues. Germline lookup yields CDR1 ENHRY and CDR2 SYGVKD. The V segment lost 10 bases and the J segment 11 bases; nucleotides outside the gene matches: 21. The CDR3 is CATGADRVSYNEQYF. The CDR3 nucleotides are TGTGCCACAGGGGCGGACAGGGTCTCCTACAATGAGCAGTACTTC.

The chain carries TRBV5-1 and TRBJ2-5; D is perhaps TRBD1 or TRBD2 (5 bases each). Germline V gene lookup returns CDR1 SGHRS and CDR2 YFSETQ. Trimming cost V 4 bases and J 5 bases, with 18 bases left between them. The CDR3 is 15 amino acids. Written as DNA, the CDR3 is TGCGCCAGCAGCCGAGGGCAGGGTGGATCGGAGACCCAGTACTTC. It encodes CASSRGQGGSETQYF.

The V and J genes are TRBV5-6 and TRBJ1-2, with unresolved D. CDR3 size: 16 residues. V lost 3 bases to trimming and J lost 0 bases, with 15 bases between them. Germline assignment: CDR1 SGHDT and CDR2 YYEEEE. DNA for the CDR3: TGTGCCAGCAGCTACCGGGATCCTAAAGCTAACTATGGCTACACCTTC. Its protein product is CASSYRDPKANYGYTF.

The CDR3 DNA reads TGCAGTGCAAAGGGAGGGGACGGCGGGAGGTACTTC. Protein: CSAKGGDGGRYF. This chain connects TRBV20-1 to TRBJ2-7; 7 positions agree with TRBD2. The V and J ends lost 6 bases and 12 bases, in that order; junction bases with no gene match: 14. The CDR3 is 12 amino acids. Germline assignment: CDR1 DFQATT and CDR2 SNEGSKA (reference sequence).

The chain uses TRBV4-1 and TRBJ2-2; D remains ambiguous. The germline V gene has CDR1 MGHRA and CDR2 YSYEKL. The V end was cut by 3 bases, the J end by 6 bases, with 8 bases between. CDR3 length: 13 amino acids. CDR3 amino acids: CASSHQSSGELFF. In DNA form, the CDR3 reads TGCGCCAGCAGCCACCAATCCTCCGGGGAGCTGTTTTTT.

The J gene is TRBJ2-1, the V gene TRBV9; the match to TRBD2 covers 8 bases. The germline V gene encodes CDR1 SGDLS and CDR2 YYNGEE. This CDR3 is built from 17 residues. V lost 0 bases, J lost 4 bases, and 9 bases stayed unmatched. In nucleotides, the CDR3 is TGTGCCAGCAGCGTAGGCCCTACTAGCGGAAATTACAATGAGCAGTTCTTC. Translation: CASSVGPTSGNYNEQFF. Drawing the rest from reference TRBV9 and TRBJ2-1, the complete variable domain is DSGVTQTPKHLITATGQRVTLRCSPRSGDLSVYWYQQSLDQGLQFLIQYYNGEERAKGNILERFSAQQFPDLHSELNLSSLELGDSALYFCASSVGPTSGNYNEQFFGPGTRLTVL.

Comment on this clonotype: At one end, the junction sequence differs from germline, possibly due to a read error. The CDR3 here is CTSSLDVGSYGYTF. The CDR3 region has the DNA TGTACCAGCAGCTTGGACGTCGGAAGCTATGGCTACACCTTC. The J gene is TRBJ1-2, the V gene TRBV7-6, with D unresolved. Germline values: CDR1 SGHVS, CDR2 FNYEAQ. The CDR3 is 14 residues long. The variable domain in full, with the rest retrieved from reference TRBV7-6 and TRBJ1-2, is GAGVSQSPRYKVTKRGQDVALRCDPISGHVSLYWYRQALGQGPEFLTYFNYEAQQDKSGLPNDRFSAERPEGSISTLTIQRTEQRDSAMYRCTSSLDVGSYGYTFGSGTRLTVV.

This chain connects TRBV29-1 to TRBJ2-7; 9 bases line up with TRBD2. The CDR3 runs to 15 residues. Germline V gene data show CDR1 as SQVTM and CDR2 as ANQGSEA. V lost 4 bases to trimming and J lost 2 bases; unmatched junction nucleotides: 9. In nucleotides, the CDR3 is TGCAGCGTTGCACCCCAAGCGGGGGGCGCCTACGAGCAGTACTTC. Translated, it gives CSVAPQAGGAYEQYF.

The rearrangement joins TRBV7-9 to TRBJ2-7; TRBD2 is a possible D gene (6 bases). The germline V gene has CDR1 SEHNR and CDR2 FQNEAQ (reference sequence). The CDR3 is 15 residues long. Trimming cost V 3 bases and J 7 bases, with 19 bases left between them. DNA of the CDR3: TGTGCCAGCAGCTTCCCTAGTTTCAGGGCGGGAGAGCAGTACTTC. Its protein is CASSFPSFRAGEQYF.

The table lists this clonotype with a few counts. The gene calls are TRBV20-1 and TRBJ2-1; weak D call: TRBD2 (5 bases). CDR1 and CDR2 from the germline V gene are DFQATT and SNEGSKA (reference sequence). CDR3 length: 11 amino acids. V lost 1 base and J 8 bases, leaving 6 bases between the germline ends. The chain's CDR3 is CSARGRDEQFF. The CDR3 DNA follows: TGCAGTGCTAGAGGGCGGGATGAGCAGTTCTTC.

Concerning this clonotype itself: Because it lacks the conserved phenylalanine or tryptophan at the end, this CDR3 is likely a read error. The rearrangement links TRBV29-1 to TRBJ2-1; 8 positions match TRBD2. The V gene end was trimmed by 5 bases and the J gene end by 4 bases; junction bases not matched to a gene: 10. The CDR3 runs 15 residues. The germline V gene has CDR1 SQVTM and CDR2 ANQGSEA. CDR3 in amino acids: CSVYVWVAGYNEQFL. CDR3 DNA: TGCAGCGTTTATGTTTGGGTAGCGGGATACAATGAGCAGTTCCTC.

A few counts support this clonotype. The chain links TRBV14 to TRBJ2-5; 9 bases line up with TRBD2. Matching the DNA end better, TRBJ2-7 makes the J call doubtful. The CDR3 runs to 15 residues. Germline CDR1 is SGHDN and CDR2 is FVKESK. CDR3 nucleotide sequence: TGTGCCAGCAGCCAAGATGGGACTAGCTTTTACGAGCAGTACTTC. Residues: CASSQDGTSFYEQYF.

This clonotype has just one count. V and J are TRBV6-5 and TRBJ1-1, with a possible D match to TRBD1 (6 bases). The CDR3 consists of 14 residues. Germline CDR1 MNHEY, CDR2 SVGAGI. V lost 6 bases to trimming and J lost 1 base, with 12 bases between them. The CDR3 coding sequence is TGTGCCAGCAGGATACAGGGCTCGAACACTGAAGCTTTCTTT. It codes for CASRIQGSNTEAFF.

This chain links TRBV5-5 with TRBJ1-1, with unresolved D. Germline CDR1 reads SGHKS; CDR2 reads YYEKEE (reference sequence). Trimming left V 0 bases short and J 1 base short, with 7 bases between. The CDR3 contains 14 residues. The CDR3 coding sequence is TGTGCCAGCAGCTTGGAGCATACGAACACTGAAGCTTTCTTT. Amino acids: CASSLEHTNTEAFF.

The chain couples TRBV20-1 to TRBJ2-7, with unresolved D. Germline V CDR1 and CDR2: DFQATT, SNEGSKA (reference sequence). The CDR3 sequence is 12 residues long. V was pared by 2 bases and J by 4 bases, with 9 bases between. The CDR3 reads CSARYLDYEQYF. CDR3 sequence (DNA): TGCAGTGCTAGATATCTTGATTACGAGCAGTACTTC.

This chain's CDR3 is CATSRDRPSGSNEQFF. As DNA, the CDR3 is TGTGCCACCAGCAGAGATCGGCCTAGCGGGTCCAATGAGCAGTTCTTC. V usage is TRBV15 and J usage is TRBJ2-1; 8 bases fit TRBD2. Trimming cost V 0 bases and J 6 bases; bases outside gene matches: 7. The CDR3 totals 16 residues. Germline V gives CDR1 LNHNV, CDR2 YYDKDF (reference sequence).

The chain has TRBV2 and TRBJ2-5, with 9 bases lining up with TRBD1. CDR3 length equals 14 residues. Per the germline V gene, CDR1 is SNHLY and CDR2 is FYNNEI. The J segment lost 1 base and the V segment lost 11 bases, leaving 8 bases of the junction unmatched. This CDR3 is CAGKTGGLQETQYF. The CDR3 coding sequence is TGTGCCGGGAAAACAGGGGGCCTCCAAGAGACCCAGTACTTC.

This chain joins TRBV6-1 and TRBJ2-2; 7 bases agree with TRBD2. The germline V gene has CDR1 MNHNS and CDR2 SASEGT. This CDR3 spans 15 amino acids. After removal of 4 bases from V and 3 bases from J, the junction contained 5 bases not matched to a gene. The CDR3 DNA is TGTGCCAGCAGTGTAACGGCGGGAGACACCGGGGAGCTGTTTTTT. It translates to CASSVTAGDTGELFF.